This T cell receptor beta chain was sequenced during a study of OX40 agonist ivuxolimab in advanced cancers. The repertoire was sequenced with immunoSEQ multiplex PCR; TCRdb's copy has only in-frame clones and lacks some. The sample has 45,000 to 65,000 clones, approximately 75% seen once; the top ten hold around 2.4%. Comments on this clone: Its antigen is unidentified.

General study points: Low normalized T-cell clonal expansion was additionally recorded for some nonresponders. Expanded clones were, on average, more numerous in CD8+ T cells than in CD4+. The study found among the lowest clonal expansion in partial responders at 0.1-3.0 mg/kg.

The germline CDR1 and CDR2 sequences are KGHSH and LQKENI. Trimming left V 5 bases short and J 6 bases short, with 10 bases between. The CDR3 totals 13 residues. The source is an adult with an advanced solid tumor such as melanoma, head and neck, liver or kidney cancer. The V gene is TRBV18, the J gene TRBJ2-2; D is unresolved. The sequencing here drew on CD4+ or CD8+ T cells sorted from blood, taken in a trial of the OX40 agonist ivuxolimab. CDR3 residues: CASSGVVAGELFF. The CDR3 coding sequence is TGTGCCAGCTCAGGAGTGGTGGCCGGGGAGCTGTTTTTT.